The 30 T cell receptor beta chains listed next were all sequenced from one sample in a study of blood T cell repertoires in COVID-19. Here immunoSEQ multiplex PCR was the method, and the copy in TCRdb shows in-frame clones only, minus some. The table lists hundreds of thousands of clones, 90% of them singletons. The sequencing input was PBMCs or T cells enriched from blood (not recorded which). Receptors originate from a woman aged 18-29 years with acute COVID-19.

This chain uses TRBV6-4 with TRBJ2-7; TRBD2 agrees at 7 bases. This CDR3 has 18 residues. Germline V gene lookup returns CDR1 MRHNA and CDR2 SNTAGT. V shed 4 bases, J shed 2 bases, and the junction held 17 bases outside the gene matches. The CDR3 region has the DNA TGTGCCAGCAGTGCCTCCTTGGGGGGGGAACGAAGGACCTACGAGCAGTACTTC. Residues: CASSASLGGERRTYEQYF.

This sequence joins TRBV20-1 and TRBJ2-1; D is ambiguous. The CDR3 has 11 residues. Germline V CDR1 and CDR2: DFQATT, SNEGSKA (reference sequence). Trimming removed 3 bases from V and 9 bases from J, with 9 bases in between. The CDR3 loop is CSASGPSEQFF. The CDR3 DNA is TGCAGTGCTAGTGGCCCCAGTGAGCAGTTCTTC.

The DNA for the CDR3 is TGTGCCAGCAGCCAAGAAACAAAAACAGGGTTTGAGACCCAGTACTTC. Its protein product is CASSQETKTGFETQYF. The chain couples TRBV14 to TRBJ2-5; a possible D gene is TRBD1 (6 bases). Between the trimmed V and J ends, which lost 0 bases and 5 bases, there was a span of 16 bases. CDR3 length: 16 amino acids. Looked up from germline, CDR1 is SGHDN and CDR2 is FVKESK.

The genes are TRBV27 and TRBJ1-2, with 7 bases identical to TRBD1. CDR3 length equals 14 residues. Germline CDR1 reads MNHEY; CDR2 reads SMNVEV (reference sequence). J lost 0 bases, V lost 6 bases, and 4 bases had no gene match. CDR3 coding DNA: TGTGCCAGCAGACGGGACAGCCCTAACTATGGCTACACCTTC. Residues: CASRRDSPNYGYTF.

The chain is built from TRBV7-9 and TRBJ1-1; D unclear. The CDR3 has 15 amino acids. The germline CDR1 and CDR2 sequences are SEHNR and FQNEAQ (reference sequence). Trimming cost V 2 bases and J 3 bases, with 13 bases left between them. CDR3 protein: CASSLKPDGDTEAFF. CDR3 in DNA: TGTGCCAGCAGCTTAAAACCCGACGGGGACACTGAAGCTTTCTTT.

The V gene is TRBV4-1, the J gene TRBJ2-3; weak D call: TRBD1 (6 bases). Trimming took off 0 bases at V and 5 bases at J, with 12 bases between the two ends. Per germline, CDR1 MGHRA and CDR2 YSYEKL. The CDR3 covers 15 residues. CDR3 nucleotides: TGCGCCAGCAGCCAAGAGCAGGGGATAGGAGATACGCAGTATTTT. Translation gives CASSQEQGIGDTQYF.

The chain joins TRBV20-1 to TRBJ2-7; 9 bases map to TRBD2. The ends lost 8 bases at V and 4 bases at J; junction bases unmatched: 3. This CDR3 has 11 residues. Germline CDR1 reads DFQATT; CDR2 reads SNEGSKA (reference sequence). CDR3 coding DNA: TGCAGTCTACTAGCGGGTTACGAGCAGTACTTC. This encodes CSLLAGYEQYF.

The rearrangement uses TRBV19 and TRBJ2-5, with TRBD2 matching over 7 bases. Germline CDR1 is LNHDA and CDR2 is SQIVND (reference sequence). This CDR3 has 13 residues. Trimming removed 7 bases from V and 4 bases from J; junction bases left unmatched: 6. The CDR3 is CASTSGGRETQYF. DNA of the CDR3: TGTGCCAGTACTTCCGGGGGGAGAGAGACCCAGTACTTC.

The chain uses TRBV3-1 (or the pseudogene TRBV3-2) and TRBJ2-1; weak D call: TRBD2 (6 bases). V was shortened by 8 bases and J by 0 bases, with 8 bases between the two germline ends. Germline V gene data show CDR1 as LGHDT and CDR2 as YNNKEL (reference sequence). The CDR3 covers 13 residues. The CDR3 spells CASGRSSYNEQFF. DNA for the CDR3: TGTGCCAGCGGGAGGAGCTCCTACAATGAGCAGTTCTTC.

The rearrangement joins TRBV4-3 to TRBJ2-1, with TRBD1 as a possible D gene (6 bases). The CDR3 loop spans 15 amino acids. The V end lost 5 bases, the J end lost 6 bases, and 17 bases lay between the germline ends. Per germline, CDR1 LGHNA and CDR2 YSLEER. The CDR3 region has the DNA TGCGCCAGCAGCGCCCTCAGGGGTGTGGGCAATGAGCAGTTCTTC. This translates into CASSALRGVGNEQFF.

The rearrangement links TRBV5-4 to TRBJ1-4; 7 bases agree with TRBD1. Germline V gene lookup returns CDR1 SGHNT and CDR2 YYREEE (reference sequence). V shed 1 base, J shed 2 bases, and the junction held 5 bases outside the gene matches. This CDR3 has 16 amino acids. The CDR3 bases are TGTGCCAGCAGCTTGTTCCCGGGACAGACTAATGAAAAACTGTTTTTT. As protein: CASSLFPGQTNEKLFF.

As DNA, the CDR3 is TGTGCCAGCAGCGCTAGCGGGAAATCGTATACGCAGTATTTT. Translated: CASSASGKSYTQYF. The chain uses TRBV9 and TRBJ2-3; 9 bases fit TRBD2. Germline trimming cut 3 bases from V and 7 bases from J; bases unmatched to any gene: 6. The germline V gene has CDR1 SGDLS and CDR2 YYNGEE. This CDR3 has 14 residues.

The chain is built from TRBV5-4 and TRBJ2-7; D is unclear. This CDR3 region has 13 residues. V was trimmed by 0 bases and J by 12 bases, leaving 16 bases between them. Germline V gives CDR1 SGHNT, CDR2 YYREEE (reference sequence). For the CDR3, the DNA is TGTGCCAGCAGCTTGGCTCCGGAGTCACACACGTACTTC. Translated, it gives CASSLAPESHTYF.

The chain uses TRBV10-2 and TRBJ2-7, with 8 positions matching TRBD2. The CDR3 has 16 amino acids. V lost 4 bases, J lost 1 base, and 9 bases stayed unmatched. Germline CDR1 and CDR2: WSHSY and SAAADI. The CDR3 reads CASSADTSGDSYEQYF. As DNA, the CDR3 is TGCGCCAGCAGTGCCGATACTAGCGGAGATTCCTACGAGCAGTACTTC.

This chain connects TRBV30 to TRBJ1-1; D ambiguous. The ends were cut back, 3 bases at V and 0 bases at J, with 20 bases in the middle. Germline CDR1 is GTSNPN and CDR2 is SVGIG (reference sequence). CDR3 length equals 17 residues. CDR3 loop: CAWRVGPARAMNTEAFF. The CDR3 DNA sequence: TGTGCCTGGAGGGTGGGCCCAGCCAGAGCCATGAACACTGAAGCTTTCTTT.

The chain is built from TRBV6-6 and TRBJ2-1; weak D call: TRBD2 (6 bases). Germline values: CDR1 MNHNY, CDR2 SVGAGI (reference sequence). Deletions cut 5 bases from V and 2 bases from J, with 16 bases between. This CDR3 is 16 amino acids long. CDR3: CASSRPLSGPYNEQFF. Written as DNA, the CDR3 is TGTGCCAGCAGTCGACCCTTAAGCGGGCCCTACAATGAGCAGTTCTTC.

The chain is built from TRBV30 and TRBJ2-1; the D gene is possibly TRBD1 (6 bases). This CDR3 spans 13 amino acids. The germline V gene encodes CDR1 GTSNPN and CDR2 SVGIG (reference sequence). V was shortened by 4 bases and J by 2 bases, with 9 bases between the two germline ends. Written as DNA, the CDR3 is TGTGCCTGGAACGACAGGCCCTACAATGAGCAGTTCTTC. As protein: CAWNDRPYNEQFF.

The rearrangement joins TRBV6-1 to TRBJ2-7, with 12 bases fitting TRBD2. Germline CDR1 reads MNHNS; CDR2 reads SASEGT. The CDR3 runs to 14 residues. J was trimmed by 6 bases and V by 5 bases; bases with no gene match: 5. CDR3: CASSKLAGGSEQYF. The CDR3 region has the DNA TGTGCCAGCAGTAAGCTAGCGGGAGGGAGCGAGCAGTACTTC.

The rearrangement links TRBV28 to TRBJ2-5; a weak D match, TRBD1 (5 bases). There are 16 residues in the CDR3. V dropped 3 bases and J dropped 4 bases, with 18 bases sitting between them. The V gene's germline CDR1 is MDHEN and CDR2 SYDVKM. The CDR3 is CASSFRQGGFGETQYF. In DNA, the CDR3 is TGTGCCAGCAGTTTTAGGCAGGGCGGTTTCGGAGAGACCCAGTACTTC.

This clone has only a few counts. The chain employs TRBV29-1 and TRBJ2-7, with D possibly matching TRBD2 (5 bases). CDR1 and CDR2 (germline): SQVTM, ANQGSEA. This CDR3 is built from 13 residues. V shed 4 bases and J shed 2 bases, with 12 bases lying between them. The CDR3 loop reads CSVGGWPPYEQYF. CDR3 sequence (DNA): TGCAGCGTTGGAGGGTGGCCTCCCTACGAGCAGTACTTC.

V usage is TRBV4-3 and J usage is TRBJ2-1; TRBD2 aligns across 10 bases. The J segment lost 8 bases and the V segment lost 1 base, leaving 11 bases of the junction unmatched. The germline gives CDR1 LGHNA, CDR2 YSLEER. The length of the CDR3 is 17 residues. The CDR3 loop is CASSQGVGLAARYEQFF. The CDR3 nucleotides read TGCGCCAGCAGCCAAGGAGTTGGACTAGCGGCACGTTATGAGCAGTTCTTC.

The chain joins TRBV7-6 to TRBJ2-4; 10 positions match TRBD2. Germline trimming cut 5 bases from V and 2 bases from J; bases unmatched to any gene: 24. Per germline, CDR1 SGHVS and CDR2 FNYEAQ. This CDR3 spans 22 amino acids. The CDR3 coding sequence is TGTGCCAGCAGCCTCGGGACGTTTAAGCGGGAGGGCCGAGTACTAACCAAAAACATTCAGTACTTC. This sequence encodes CASSLGTFKREGRVLTKNIQYF.

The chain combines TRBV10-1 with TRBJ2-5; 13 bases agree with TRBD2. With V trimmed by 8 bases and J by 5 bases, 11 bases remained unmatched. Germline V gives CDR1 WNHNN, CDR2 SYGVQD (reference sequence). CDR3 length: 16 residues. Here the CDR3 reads CASSLGLAGALETQYF. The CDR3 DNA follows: TGCGCCAGCTCGCTAGGACTAGCGGGAGCGCTCGAGACCCAGTACTTC.

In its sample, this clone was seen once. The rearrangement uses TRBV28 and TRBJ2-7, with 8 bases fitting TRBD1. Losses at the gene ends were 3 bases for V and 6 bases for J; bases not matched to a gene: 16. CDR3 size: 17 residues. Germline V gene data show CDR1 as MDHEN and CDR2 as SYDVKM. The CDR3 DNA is TGTGCCAGCAGTTTCCCTAGTAAGGGGGGACAGGTAGGCGAGCAGTACTTC. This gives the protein CASSFPSKGGQVGEQYF.

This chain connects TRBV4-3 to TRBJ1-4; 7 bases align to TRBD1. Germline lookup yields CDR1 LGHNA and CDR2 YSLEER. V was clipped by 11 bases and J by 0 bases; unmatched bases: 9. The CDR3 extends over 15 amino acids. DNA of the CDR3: TGCGCCCCAAAGGGACAGCCTCCAACTAATGAAAAACTGTTTTTT. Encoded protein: CAPKGQPPTNEKLFF.

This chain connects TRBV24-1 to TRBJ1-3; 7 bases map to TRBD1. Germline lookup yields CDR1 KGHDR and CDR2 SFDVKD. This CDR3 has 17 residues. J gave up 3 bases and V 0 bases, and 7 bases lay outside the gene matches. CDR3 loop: CATSDLQGVGYGNTIYF. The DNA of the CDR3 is TGTGCCACCAGTGATTTGCAGGGGGTGGGCTATGGAAACACCATATATTTT.

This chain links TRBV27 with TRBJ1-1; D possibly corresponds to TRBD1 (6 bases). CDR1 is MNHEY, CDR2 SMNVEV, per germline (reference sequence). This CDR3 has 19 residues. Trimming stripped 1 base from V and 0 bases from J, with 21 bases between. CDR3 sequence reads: CASSLYWVNTDRVNTEAFF. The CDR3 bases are TGTGCCAGCAGTTTATATTGGGTAAATACGGACAGAGTGAACACTGAAGCTTTCTTT.

This CDR3 reads CASDWGAGETDTQYF. The DNA of the CDR3 is TGTGCCAGCGACTGGGGGGCGGGAGAAACAGATACGCAGTATTTT. V usage is TRBV4-2 and J usage is TRBJ2-3; possible D gene TRBD2, 7 bases. Trimming pared 8 bases from V and 3 bases from J, leaving 18 bases between. The germline gives CDR1 LGHNA, CDR2 YNFKEQ. The CDR3 consists of 15 residues.

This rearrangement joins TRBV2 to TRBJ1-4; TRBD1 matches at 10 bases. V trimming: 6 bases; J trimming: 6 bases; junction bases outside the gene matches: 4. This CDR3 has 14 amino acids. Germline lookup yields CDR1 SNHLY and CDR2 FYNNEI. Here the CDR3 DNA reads TGTGCCAGCAGGAGGGACAGGGGATATGAAAAACTGTTTTTT. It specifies CASRRDRGYEKLFF.

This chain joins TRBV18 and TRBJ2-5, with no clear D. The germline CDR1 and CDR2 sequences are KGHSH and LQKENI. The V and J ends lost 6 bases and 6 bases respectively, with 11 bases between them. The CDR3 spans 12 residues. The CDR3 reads CASSDIGQTQYF. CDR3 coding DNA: TGTGCCAGCTCGGATATTGGGCAGACCCAGTACTTC.